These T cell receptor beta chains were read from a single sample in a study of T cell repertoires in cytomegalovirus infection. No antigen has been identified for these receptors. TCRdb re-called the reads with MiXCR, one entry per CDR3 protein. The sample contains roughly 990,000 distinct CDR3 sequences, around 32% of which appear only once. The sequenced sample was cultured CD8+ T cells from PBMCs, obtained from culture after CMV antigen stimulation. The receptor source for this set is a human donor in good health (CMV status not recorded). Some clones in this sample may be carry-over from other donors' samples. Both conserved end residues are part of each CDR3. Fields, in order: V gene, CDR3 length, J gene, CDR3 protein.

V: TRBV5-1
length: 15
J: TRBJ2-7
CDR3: CASSLGWGRFYEQYF

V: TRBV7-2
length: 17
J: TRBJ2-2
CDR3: CASSSEAGLHLTGELFF

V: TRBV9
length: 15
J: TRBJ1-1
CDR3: CASSVAGQGYTEAFF

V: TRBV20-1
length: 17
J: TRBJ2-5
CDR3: CSASGLAGGRYQETQYF

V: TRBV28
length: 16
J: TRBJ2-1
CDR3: CASSLSGGEDVAEQFF

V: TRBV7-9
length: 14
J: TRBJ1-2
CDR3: CASSGDQEIYGYTF

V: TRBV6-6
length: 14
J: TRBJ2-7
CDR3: CASSYAGSSYEQYF

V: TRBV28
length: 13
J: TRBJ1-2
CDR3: CASSFTGGTGYTF

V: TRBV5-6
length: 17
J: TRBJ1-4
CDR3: CASSRSGTGATNEKLFF

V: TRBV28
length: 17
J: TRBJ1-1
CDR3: CASSFPTSTGGNTEAFF

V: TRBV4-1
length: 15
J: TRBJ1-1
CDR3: CASSQALRGATEAFF

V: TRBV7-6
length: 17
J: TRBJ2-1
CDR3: CASSQKPGGSSYNEQFF

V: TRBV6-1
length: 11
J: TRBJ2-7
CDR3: CASRQGPEQYF

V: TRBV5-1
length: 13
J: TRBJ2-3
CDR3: CASSRTGVDTQYF

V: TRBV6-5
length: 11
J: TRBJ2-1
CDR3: CASSGGGEQFF

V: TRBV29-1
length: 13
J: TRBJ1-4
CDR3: CSAGPATNEKLFF

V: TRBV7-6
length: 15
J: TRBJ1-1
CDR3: CASSLVGQGDPEAFF

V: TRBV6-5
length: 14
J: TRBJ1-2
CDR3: CASLGRVSNYGYTF

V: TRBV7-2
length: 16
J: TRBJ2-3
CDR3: CASSVGAGPSTDTQYF

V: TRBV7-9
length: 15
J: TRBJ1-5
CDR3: CASSLALTGDQPQHF